This T cell receptor (beta chain) was documented in a study of regulatory T cells in long-lasting Graves disease. Findings of the study overall: Newly diagnosed patients shared about a thousand public clonotypes; persistent patients shared approximately 2,700.

The CDR3 is made up of 15 amino acids. Germline V gene data show CDR1 as SQVTM and CDR2 as ANQGSEA. The V gene lost 3 bases and the J gene lost 3 bases, with 17 bases spanning the gap. This clonotype has only a few counts. What it recognizes is unknown. HTBI primers from iRepertoire and Arm-PCR of CDR3 regions yielded the TCR beta libraries. Each CDR3 protein is one row after TCRdb ran MiXCR on the multiplex PCR reads. The top ten clones hold 15% to 20% of a sample with some 370,000 distinct CDR3 sequences, roughly 12% of them seen once. Time point here: newly diagnosed GD, antithyroid drugs for less than 3 months. Following extraction of RNA from PBMCs, that RNA was used to make the TCR library. Graves' disease diagnosis followed American Thyroid Association guidelines. These sequences were also reported in another study, on T cells in Graves' hyperthyroidism and ophthalmopathy. That work contributes: Exclusions: uncontrolled infection, other autoimmune disease, pregnancy, lactation.

The sample in question was peripheral blood mononuclear cells (PBMCs), obtained at new diagnosis, from a patient treated with antithyroid drugs. The chain carries TRBV29-1 and TRBJ1-1; no clear D. This TCR was recovered from a woman under 30 with Graves disease. The DNA of the CDR3 is TGCAGCGTTGACCCCTCGGACGCCGGTGACACTGAAGCTTTCTTT. The encoded protein is CSVDPSDAGDTEAFF.